One sample yielded the 22 T cell receptor beta chains listed below, sequenced in a study of shared clonotypes between healthy human individuals. The assay was immunoSEQ multiplex PCR, and TCRdb's table has in-frame clones only and misses some. The profile shows just over 2,000,000 clones, less than 95% of them singletons. CD8 cells regarded as naive lacked CD45RO, were positively chosen for CCR7, and omitted terminally differentiated effector memory CD45RA+ cells. The sample comprised naive CD8+ T cells sorted from blood. Every receptor here comes from a man between 18 and 29 years old in good health.

To note about this clone: Distinct nucleotide sequences in the sample also encode this CDR3. This chain links TRBV11-2 with TRBJ2-7; D ambiguous. Trimming took off 2 bases at V and 4 bases at J, with 6 bases between the two ends. The CDR3 has 12 residues. Looked up from germline, CDR1 is SGHAT and CDR2 is FQNNGV. The CDR3 nucleotides are TGTGCCAGCAGCTTATTGGGGTACGAGCAGTACTTC. It encodes CASSLLGYEQYF.

A word on this clone: A far larger clone is one nucleotide away, so this likely arose from a read error. V gene TRBV27 combines with J gene TRBJ2-7; 16 bases line up with TRBD2. This CDR3 spans 15 amino acids. The V gene's germline CDR1 is MNHEY and CDR2 SMNVEV (reference sequence). V dropped 7 bases and J dropped 9; count of bases not matched to a gene: 9. CDR3 region: CASNFGGLAGGVQYF. The CDR3 bases are TGTGCCAGCAATTTTGGGGGACTAGCGGGAGGGGTGCAGTACTTC.

The V gene is TRBV4-3, the J gene TRBJ2-1; possibly TRBD1 or TRBD2 for D (5 bases each). The CDR3 runs 16 residues. Germline CDR1 and CDR2: LGHNA and YSLEER. Trimming pared 0 bases from V and 6 bases from J, leaving 15 bases between. This CDR3 is CASSQEGDRSLNEQFF. CDR3 sequence (DNA): TGCGCCAGCAGCCAAGAAGGGGACCGATCACTCAATGAGCAGTTCTTC.

On this clone itself: Within the sample, other DNA sequences also encode this same CDR3. V gene TRBV4-3 combines with J gene TRBJ1-5, with D possibly being TRBD1 (6 bases). Germline V gene data show CDR1 as LGHNA and CDR2 as YSLEER. The length of the CDR3 is 16 residues. V shed 0 bases and J shed 2 bases, with 11 bases lying between them. The CDR3 nucleotides are TGCGCCAGCAGCCAAGAGTGGGCAGGGGGCAATCAGCCCCAGCATTTT. Its translation is CASSQEWAGGNQPQHF.

The V and J genes are TRBV4-3 and TRBJ2-3; D perhaps matches TRBD2 (6 bases). The CDR3 contains 17 residues. Germline assignment: CDR1 LGHNA and CDR2 YSLEER. V lost 0 bases and J 2 bases, leaving 15 bases between the germline ends. The CDR3 loop is CASSQELRAGPTDTQYF. CDR3 DNA: TGCGCCAGCAGCCAAGAACTCCGGGCGGGGCCCACAGATACGCAGTATTTT.

CDR3 sequence reads: CASSRGDSPLHF. The CDR3, as DNA: TGTGCCAGCAGCCGGGGGGATTCACCCCTCCACTTT. The chain joins TRBV5-4 to TRBJ1-6; tentatively, D is TRBD1 (5 bases). CDR1 is SGHNT, CDR2 YYREEE, per germline (reference sequence). CDR3 size: 12 residues. V was trimmed by 4 bases and J by 8 bases, leaving 7 bases between them. Full variable domain (outside the CDR3, taken from reference TRBV5-4 and TRBJ1-6): ETGVTQSPTHLIKTRGQQVTLRCSSQSGHNTVSWYQQALGQGPQFIFQYYREEENGRGNFPPRFSGLQFPNYSSELNVNALELDDSALYLCASSRGDSPLHFGNGTRLTVT.

This clone showed up just once. The genes are TRBV7-9 and TRBJ2-7; unclear D gene. The V gene's germline CDR1 is SEHNR and CDR2 FQNEAQ (reference sequence). Trimming left V 4 bases short and J 4 bases short, with 8 bases between. CDR3 length: 12 residues. The CDR3 reads CASSSPKYEQYF. The CDR3 DNA sequence: TGTGCCAGCAGCTCCCCTAAGTACGAGCAGTACTTC.

The rearrangement links TRBV29-1 to TRBJ2-7; D might be TRBD1 or TRBD2, each matching 5 bases. The CDR3 is 15 amino acids. Germline CDR1 is SQVTM and CDR2 is ANQGSEA. The V gene lost 0 bases and the J gene lost 3 bases, with 15 bases spanning the gap. The CDR3, as DNA: TGCAGCGTTGAAGATAGGGGAGACCCCGACTACGAGCAGTACTTC. It translates to CSVEDRGDPDYEQYF.

DNA of the CDR3: TGCAGCGTCGAGTTGGCGTTTGACACTGAAGCTTTCTTT. Its protein product is CSVELAFDTEAFF. The chain carries TRBV29-1 and TRBJ1-1, with no clear D. V was trimmed by 6 bases and J by 3 bases, leaving 14 bases between them. The V gene's germline CDR1 is SQVTM and CDR2 ANQGSEA. The length of the CDR3 is 13 residues.

The V and J genes are TRBV7-9 and TRBJ2-5; a weak D match, TRBD2 (9 bases). Trimming took off 5 bases at V and 5 bases at J, with 15 bases between the two ends. Germline values: CDR1 SEHNR, CDR2 FQNEAQ (reference sequence). CDR3 length equals 14 residues. The CDR3 protein is CASSPSGDRETQYF. Here the CDR3 DNA reads TGTGCCAGCAGCCCTAGCGGGGACAGGGAGACCCAGTACTTC. Combining the CDR3 with reference TRBV7-9 and TRBJ2-5 gives the whole variable domain DTGVSQNPRHKITKRGQNVTFRCDPISEHNRLYWYRQTLGQGPEFLTYFQNEAQLEKSRLLSDRFSAERPKGSFSTLEIQRTEQGDSAMYLCASSPSGDRETQYFGPGTRLLVL.

The chain uses TRBV7-6 and TRBJ2-6; tentative D call: TRBD1 (6 bases). The CDR3 consists of 16 residues. Between the trimmed V and J ends, which lost 5 bases and 0 bases, there was a span of 11 bases. Germline V CDR1 and CDR2: SGHVS, FNYEAQ. Here the CDR3 reads CASSLQGHSGANVLTF. In nucleotides, the CDR3 is TGTGCCAGCAGCCTACAGGGACACTCTGGGGCCAACGTCCTGACTTTC.

The gene calls are TRBV11-2 and TRBJ2-5; D not resolved. The ends were cut back, 1 base at V and 4 bases at J, with 13 bases in the middle. This CDR3 comprises 15 residues. From germline, CDR1 is SGHAT and CDR2 FQNNGV. DNA of the CDR3: TGTGCCAGCAGCTTAGTTGGCACCCCAGGAGAGACCCAGTACTTC. This encodes CASSLVGTPGETQYF.

This clone was detected a few times. This chain connects TRBV4-1 to TRBJ2-7; D could derive from TRBD1 or TRBD2 (5 bases each). The germline V gene has CDR1 MGHRA and CDR2 YSYEKL. This CDR3 has 14 amino acids. V was pared by 1 base and J by 4 bases, with 11 bases between. The CDR3 DNA is TGCGCCAGCAGCCAAGCCGGGGCTAAATACGAGCAGTACTTC. It encodes CASSQAGAKYEQYF.

The chain links TRBV4-1 to TRBJ1-1; 7 positions agree with TRBD1. From germline, CDR1 is MGHRA and CDR2 YSYEKL. The junction had 12 bases not matched to a gene; V was cut back by 5 bases and J by 3 bases. The CDR3 contains 16 residues. The CDR3 here is CASSERLGGLDTEAFF. DNA for the CDR3: TGCGCCAGCAGCGAGAGACTAGGGGGCTTGGACACTGAAGCTTTCTTT.

Points on this clone: The sample carries other DNA sequences with the same CDR3. The rearrangement joins TRBV27 to TRBJ2-1; 7 bases fit TRBD1. The V gene end was trimmed by 6 bases and the J gene end by 7 bases; junction bases not matched to a gene: 3. In germline, CDR1 is MNHEY, CDR2 SMNVEV (reference sequence). The CDR3 runs to 12 residues. The CDR3 DNA sequence: TGTGCCAGCAGCTTCAGGGGGAATGAGCAGTTCTTC. Translated, it gives CASSFRGNEQFF.

This sequence joins TRBV7-9 and TRBJ1-1, with D possibly being TRBD1 (6 bases). V dropped 5 bases and J dropped 4 bases, with 14 bases sitting between them. The CDR3 loop spans 14 amino acids. Germline lookup yields CDR1 SEHNR and CDR2 FQNEAQ (reference sequence). The CDR3 loop is CASSIVEGGTEAFF. CDR3 nucleotides: TGTGCCAGCAGCATAGTGGAGGGGGGCACTGAAGCTTTCTTT.

V usage is TRBV27 and J usage is TRBJ1-2; TRBD1 might be the D (5 bases). This CDR3 comprises 15 residues. The V end lost 7 bases, the J end lost 0 bases, and 15 bases lay between the germline ends. Per germline, CDR1 MNHEY and CDR2 SMNVEV (reference sequence). The CDR3 spells CASTSRDRANYGYTF. DNA of the CDR3: TGTGCCAGCACCTCAAGAGACAGAGCTAACTATGGCTACACCTTC.

The genes are TRBV15 and TRBJ2-1, with D hard to call. This CDR3 contains 15 residues. Germline values: CDR1 LNHNV, CDR2 YYDKDF (reference sequence). V was pared by 0 bases and J by 4 bases, with 10 bases between. CDR3 region: CATSRDLQSYNEQFF. DNA for the CDR3: TGTGCCACCAGCAGAGATCTGCAATCTTACAATGAGCAGTTCTTC. The variable domain in full, with the rest retrieved from reference TRBV15 and TRBJ2-1, is DAMVIQNPRYQVTQFGKPVTLSCSQTLNHNVMYWYQQKSSQAPKLLFHYYDKDFNNEADTPDNFQSRRPNTSFCFLDIRSPGLGDTAMYLCATSRDLQSYNEQFFGPGTRLTVL.

The chain is built from TRBV29-1 and TRBJ1-5, with a possible D match to TRBD1 (6 bases). Trimming cost V 7 bases and J 1 base, with 14 bases left between them. The CDR3 contains 14 residues. The germline V gene encodes CDR1 SQVTM and CDR2 ANQGSEA. The CDR3 sequence is CSAAGDSSNQPQHF. The CDR3 nucleotides read TGCAGCGCTGCAGGGGACTCGAGCAATCAGCCCCAGCATTTT.

This clone was recorded once. V usage is TRBV7-8 and J usage is TRBJ2-5; the D gene could be TRBD1 or TRBD2 (6 bases each). This CDR3 is built from 15 residues. Germline lookup yields CDR1 SGHVS and CDR2 FQNEAQ. V lost 3 bases to trimming and J lost 2 bases, with 13 bases between them. The CDR3 protein is CASSLRDTLQETQYF. The CDR3 DNA follows: TGTGCCAGCAGCTTGCGGGACACCTTACAAGAGACCCAGTACTTC.

As to this clone: At the DNA level, this CDR3 is encoded by other sequences in the same sample as well. The genes are TRBV9 and TRBJ2-7; 8 nucleotides line up with TRBD1. J gave up 4 bases and V 4 bases, and 4 bases lay outside the gene matches. The CDR3 consists of 13 residues. Germline V CDR1 and CDR2: SGDLS, YYNGEE. CDR3 sequence (DNA): TGTGCCAGCAGCCCTGGACAGGGTTACGAGCAGTACTTC. Its translation is CASSPGQGYEQYF.

The V call is TRBV28, the J call TRBJ2-7; TRBD2 matches 8 bases. Looked up from germline, CDR1 is MDHEN and CDR2 is SYDVKM. Trimming removed 1 base from V and 7 bases from J; junction bases left unmatched: 9. This CDR3 region has 15 residues. CDR3 DNA: TGTGCCAGCAGTTTATCCCACGGGGGGGAAGGGGAGCAGTACTTC. The encoded protein is CASSLSHGGEGEQYF.